The source of this TCR beta chain is a study of T cells in Graves' hyperthyroidism and ophthalmopathy. Across the whole study: Upon initial diagnosis and before any treatment, peripheral blood was collected.

This clonotype came up many times. Its specificity is not known. The study's findings and limits: Blood also carried most thyroid clonotypes expanded above 0.001. From stable hyperthyroidism, ophthalmopathy was set apart by a 13 V-J model. Ophthalmopathy, which appeared later, was predicted by the model a median 6.5 months before onset.

V dropped 2 bases and J dropped 3 bases, with 12 bases sitting between them. Looked up from germline, CDR1 is SGDLS and CDR2 is YYNGEE. The CDR3 is 14 residues long. What was amplified from RNA transcripts were TCR beta CDR3 regions. When the TCR CDR3 underwent first-round RT-PCR, the HTBI primer set was used. TCRdb ran MiXCR on the multiplex PCR reads and lists one entry per CDR3 protein. The top ten clones hold roughly 12% of a sample with about 520,000 distinct CDR3 sequences, roughly a quarter of them seen once. The receptor was derived from a woman aged 30 to 39 with Graves' ophthalmopathy. What was sequenced was blood. The chain combines TRBV9 with TRBJ2-7; D is possibly TRBD1 (5 bases). As DNA, the CDR3 is TGTGCCAGCAGCGTGGGGCAGGGAAACTACGAGCAGTACTTC. Translating gives CASSVGQGNYEQYF.